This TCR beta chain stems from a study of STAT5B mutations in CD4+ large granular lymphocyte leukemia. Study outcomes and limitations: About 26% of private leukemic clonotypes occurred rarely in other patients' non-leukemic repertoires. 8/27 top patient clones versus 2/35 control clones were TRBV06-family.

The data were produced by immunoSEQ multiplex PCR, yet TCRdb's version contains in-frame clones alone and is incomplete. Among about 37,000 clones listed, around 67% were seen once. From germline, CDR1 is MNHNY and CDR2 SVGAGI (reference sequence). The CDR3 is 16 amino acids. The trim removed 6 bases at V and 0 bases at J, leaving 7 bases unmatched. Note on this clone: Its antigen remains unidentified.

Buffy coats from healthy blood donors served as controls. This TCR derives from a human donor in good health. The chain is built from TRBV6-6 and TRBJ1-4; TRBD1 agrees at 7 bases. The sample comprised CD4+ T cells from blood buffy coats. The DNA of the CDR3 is TGTGCCAGCAGGCGGGACAGCCTAGCAACTAATGAAAAACTGTTTTTT. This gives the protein CASRRDSLATNEKLFF.